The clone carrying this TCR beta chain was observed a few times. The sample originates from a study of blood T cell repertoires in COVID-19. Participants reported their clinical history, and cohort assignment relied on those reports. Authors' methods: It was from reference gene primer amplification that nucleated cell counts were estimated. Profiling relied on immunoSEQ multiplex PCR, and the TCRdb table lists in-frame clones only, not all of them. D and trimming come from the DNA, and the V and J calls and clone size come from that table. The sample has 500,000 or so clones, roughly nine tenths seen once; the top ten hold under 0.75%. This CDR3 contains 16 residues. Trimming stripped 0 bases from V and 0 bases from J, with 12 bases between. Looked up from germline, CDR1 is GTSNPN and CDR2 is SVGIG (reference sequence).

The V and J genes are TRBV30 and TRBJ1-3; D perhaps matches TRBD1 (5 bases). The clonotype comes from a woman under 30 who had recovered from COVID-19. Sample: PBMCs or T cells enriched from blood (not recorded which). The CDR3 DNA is TGTGCCTGGAGTGTATTCACAGGTTTCTCTGGAAACACCATATATTTT. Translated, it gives CAWSVFTGFSGNTIYF.